The 14 T cell receptor beta chains reported below all come from one sample, sequenced in a study of glioma-infiltrating T cells after dendritic cell vaccination. The assay was immunoSEQ multiplex PCR, and TCRdb's table has in-frame clones only and misses some. The sample records 950 to 1,500 clones, more than 80% being singletons. Sequences were derived from tumor tissue, sampled before dendritic cell vaccination. These receptors were collected from a human donor with glioblastoma.

V gene TRBV5-4 combines with J gene TRBJ2-2; a possible D gene is TRBD2 (6 bases). The CDR3 runs 14 residues. With 7 bases removed from V and 1 base from J, the gap between germline ends came to 11 bases. CDR1 and CDR2 (germline): SGHNT, YYREEE (reference sequence). The CDR3 loop reads CASHTGENTGELFF. The CDR3, as DNA: TGTGCCAGCCACACGGGGGAGAACACCGGGGAGCTGTTTTTT.

The rearrangement uses TRBV2 and TRBJ1-1, with D perhaps TRBD1 (5 bases). CDR3 length: 11 residues. Trimming removed 11 bases from V and 6 bases from J, with 13 bases in between. Germline CDR1 and CDR2: SNHLY and FYNNEI. CDR3 sequence: CADAGGAEAFF. The CDR3 nucleotides are TGTGCCGACGCGGGGGGGGCTGAAGCTTTCTTT.

The gene calls are TRBV5-4 and TRBJ2-5; 8 nucleotides line up with TRBD1. V lost 3 bases to trimming and J lost 4 bases; unmatched junction nucleotides: 5. Germline lookup yields CDR1 SGHNT and CDR2 YYREEE (reference sequence). CDR3 length: 14 amino acids. CDR3 in amino acids: CASSWTGSIETQYF. The CDR3 nucleotides read TGTGCCAGCAGCTGGACAGGGTCGATAGAGACCCAGTACTTC.

The rearrangement links TRBV19 to TRBJ2-2; 7 bases line up with TRBD1. From germline, CDR1 is LNHDA and CDR2 SQIVND (reference sequence). The CDR3 has 16 residues. The trim removed 2 bases at V and 2 bases at J, leaving 5 bases unmatched. CDR3 in amino acids: CASSIKGALNTGELFF. The DNA of the CDR3 is TGTGCCAGTAGTATAAAGGGGGCACTAAACACCGGGGAGCTGTTTTTT.

The V and J genes are TRBV4-1 and TRBJ2-5, with D perhaps matching TRBD2 (6 bases). Germline-derived CDR1 and CDR2 are MGHRA and YSYEKL. The CDR3 has 19 amino acids. V lost 0 bases and J lost 2, with 22 bases in between. The CDR3 nucleotides are TGCGCCAGCAGCCAAGATGGAGCGGGCCAATTCCCGGGTCAAGAGACCCAGTACTTC. Its protein is CASSQDGAGQFPGQETQYF.

CDR3 in amino acids: CATTVSYEQYF. The CDR3 region has the DNA TGTGCCACAACAGTATCCTACGAGCAGTACTTC. The chain uses TRBV6-1 and TRBJ2-7; D gene unclear. The germline V gene has CDR1 MNHNS and CDR2 SASEGT. CDR3 size: 11 residues. Trimming left V 10 bases short and J 1 base short, with 8 bases between.

V usage is TRBV7-2 and J usage is TRBJ1-6; possibly TRBD1 for D (6 bases). Trimming removed 5 bases at V and 5 bases at J, with 16 bases between. Germline V gene data show CDR1 as SGHTA and CDR2 as FQGNSA. This CDR3 is 16 amino acids long. CDR3 sequence reads: CASSNQAGVNNSPLHF. The CDR3 DNA follows: TGTGCCAGCAGCAATCAAGCAGGGGTCAATAATTCACCCCTCCACTTT.

The chain has TRBV13 and TRBJ1-1; D ambiguous. Trimming pared 0 bases from V and 4 bases from J, leaving 12 bases between. The CDR3 has 15 amino acids. CDR1 and CDR2 from the germline V gene are PRHDT and FYEKMQ (reference sequence). In DNA, the CDR3 is TGTGCCAGCAGCTTAGGCGCGATAAAGAGCACTGAAGCTTTCTTT. It yields the protein CASSLGAIKSTEAFF. Drawing the rest from reference TRBV13 and TRBJ1-1, the complete variable domain is AAGVIQSPRHLIKEKRETATLKCYPIPRHDTVYWYQQGPGQDPQFLISFYEKMQSDKGSIPDRFSAQQFSDYHSELNMSSLELGDSALYFCASSLGAIKSTEAFFGQGTRLTVV.

V usage is TRBV7-3 and J usage is TRBJ2-1; TRBD2 matches at 10 bases. Looked up from germline, CDR1 is SGHTA and CDR2 is FQGTGA. The ends lost 1 base at V and 7 bases at J; junction bases unmatched: 10. The CDR3 runs to 17 residues. CDR3 DNA: TGTGCCAGCAGCTTAAGCCCCGCTAGCGGGAGACAAAATGAGCAGTTCTTC. As protein: CASSLSPASGRQNEQFF.

The rearrangement joins TRBV6-4 to TRBJ2-1; 10 bases map to TRBD2. Germline trimming cut 5 bases from V and 2 bases from J; bases unmatched to any gene: 3. Germline assignment: CDR1 MRHNA and CDR2 SNTAGT. The length of the CDR3 is 15 residues. The CDR3 reads CASSLAGEPYNEQFF. The DNA of the CDR3 is TGTGCCAGCAGTCTAGCGGGAGAGCCCTACAATGAGCAGTTCTTC.

J is TRBJ1-5 and V is TRBV6-6, with 8 bases aligning to TRBD1. The length of the CDR3 is 14 residues. With 7 bases clipped from V and 6 bases from J, the junction kept 8 bases outside the gene matches. Germline V gene data show CDR1 as MNHNY and CDR2 as SVGAGI (reference sequence). The CDR3 coding sequence is TGTGCCAGCATCGAGACAGGGGTGAGTCAGCCCCAGCATTTT. Its protein is CASIETGVSQPQHF.

The chain carries TRBV28 and TRBJ2-5; 7 bases match TRBD1. The CDR3 is 14 amino acids. Germline CDR1 and CDR2: MDHEN and SYDVKM. V shed 3 bases, J shed 5 bases, and the junction held 6 bases outside the gene matches. CDR3: CASSLRQGIETQYF. CDR3 coding DNA: TGTGCCAGCAGTTTGAGACAGGGAATCGAGACCCAGTACTTC.

J is TRBJ2-3 and V is TRBV7-6; maybe TRBD1 (7 bases). Germline V CDR1 and CDR2: SGHVS, FNYEAQ. V lost 5 bases to trimming and J lost 5 bases, with 17 bases between them. CDR3 size: 15 residues. In nucleotides, the CDR3 is TGTGCCAGCAGCGGGGGCAGGGGGGCGGTAGATACGCAGTATTTT. This gives the protein CASSGGRGAVDTQYF.

This chain uses TRBV5-1 with TRBJ2-5; D perhaps matches TRBD2 (6 bases). With 3 bases removed from V and 1 base from J, the gap between germline ends came to 13 bases. The V gene's germline CDR1 is SGHRS and CDR2 YFSETQ. This CDR3 spans 15 amino acids. CDR3 sequence reads: CASSSGGVSQETQYF. For the CDR3, the DNA is TGCGCCAGCAGCTCGGGCGGGGTTTCCCAAGAGACCCAGTACTTC.